The source of this T cell receptor beta chain is a study of CD8+ T cells in alopecia areata. Study-level information: Patients received oral tofacitinib, 5 to 10 mg twice daily, for moderate-to-severe alopecia areata. A 6-month off-drug phase came after tofacitinib, which had lasted 6 to 18 months.

The V end was cut by 5 bases, the J end by 0 bases, with 10 bases between. Germline-derived CDR1 and CDR2 are LGHNT and FRNRAP. The CDR3 spans 14 residues. This clone was observed a few times. Its matching antigen is unknown. Findings and caveats of the study: In blood and scalp, many expanded lesional clones persisted during tofacitinib. Mouse data revealed clearer TCR sharing than patient data did, a gap possibly tied to HLA.

This sample's treatment: oral pan-JAK inhibitor, 5-10 mg twice daily. Sequencing templates came from extracted RNA that was reverse transcribed into cDNA. This table comes from immunoSEQ multiplex PCR, and its TCRdb copy is limited to in-frame clones, with some not included. Among about 180,000 clones listed, roughly 53% were seen once. Source: CD8+ T cells sorted from blood, taken at week 24, from a patient treated with tofacitinib. The TCR originated in a human donor with alopecia areata. The chain carries TRBV12-5 and TRBJ1-1, with D perhaps TRBD1 (5 bases). The CDR3 region is CASGQLGVNTEAFF. CDR3 in DNA: TGTGCTAGTGGTCAACTAGGGGTGAACACTGAAGCTTTCTTT.